This T cell receptor (beta chain) was identified during a study of early T cells in non-severe SARS-CoV-2 infection. MiXCR, applied by TCRdb to the 5' RACE reads, yields one record per CDR3 protein. This sample yields about 72,000 distinct CDR3 sequences, of which around 9% are seen a single time; around 3.5% belongs to the top ten. This clonotype was found many times. The CDR3 runs 16 residues. Per the germline V gene, CDR1 is DFQATT and CDR2 is SNEGSKA (reference sequence). With 0 bases clipped from V and 5 bases from J, the junction kept 8 bases outside the gene matches. The chain is built from TRBV20-1 and TRBJ2-2; 8 nucleotides agree with TRBD1. Sequences were obtained from whole blood. The source is an adult who was a healthcare worker with PCR-confirmed SARS-CoV-2 infection or an uninfected control (not recorded which). Written as DNA, the CDR3 is TGCAGTGCTAGAGATCGGTTGACAGGGGAAACCGGGGAGCTGTTTTTT. This sequence encodes CSARDRLTGETGELFF.